The clone carrying this TCR beta chain occurred a few times. The V end was cut by 0 bases, the J end by 6 bases, with 9 bases between. This CDR3 spans 14 amino acids. CDR1 SGDLS and CDR2 YYNGEE come from the germline V gene. The data were obtained in a study of blood T cell repertoires in COVID-19. Generated by immunoSEQ multiplex PCR, the TCRdb table keeps only in-frame clones and is missing some. The sample comprises almost 95,000 clones, roughly nine tenths of which are singletons, and 18% rests with the top ten. The rearrangement uses TRBV9 and TRBJ2-2; no clear D gene. The specimen sequenced was peripheral blood. The TCR sequence derives from a woman aged 55-69 years with COVID-19, enrolled during active disease. The CDR3 reads CASSVAHNSGELFF. CDR3 bases: TGTGCCAGCAGCGTAGCCCATAACTCCGGGGAGCTGTTTTTT.